This TCR beta chain was retrieved from a study of cytomegalovirus exposure and HLA in healthy donors. CDR3 length: 15 residues. The germline V gene encodes CDR1 MNHEY and CDR2 SMNVEV (reference sequence). Trimming took 5 bases from V and 3 from J, leaving 14 bases between them. With 60 Vbeta and 13 Jbeta primers, the PCR was carried out. Sequencing was performed with immunoSEQ multiplex PCR; in TCRdb, only in-frame clones are kept and a portion is missing. The data contain about 90,000 clones, approximately 60% of them singletons. The sequence derives from a woman in her thirties in good health and CMV-seropositive. V and J are TRBV27 and TRBJ1-5; D is perhaps TRBD1 (6 bases). The sequenced sample consisted of PBMCs. The CDR3 sequence: CASSQRQANNQPQHF. The DNA of the CDR3 is TGTGCCAGCAGTCAAAGACAGGCGAACAATCAGCCCCAGCATTTT.